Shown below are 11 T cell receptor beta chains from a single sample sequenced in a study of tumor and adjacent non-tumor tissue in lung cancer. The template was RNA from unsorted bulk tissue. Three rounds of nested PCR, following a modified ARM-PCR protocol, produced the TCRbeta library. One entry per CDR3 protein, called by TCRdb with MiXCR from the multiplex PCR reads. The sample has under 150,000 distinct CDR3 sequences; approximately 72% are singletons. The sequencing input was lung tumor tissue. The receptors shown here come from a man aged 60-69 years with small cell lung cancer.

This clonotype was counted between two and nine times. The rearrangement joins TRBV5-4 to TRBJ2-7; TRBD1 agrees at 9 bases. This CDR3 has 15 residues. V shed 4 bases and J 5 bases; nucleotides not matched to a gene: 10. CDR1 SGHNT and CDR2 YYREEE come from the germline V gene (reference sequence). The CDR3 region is CASSRQTGGSHEQYF. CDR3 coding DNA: TGTGCCAGCAGCCGCCAGACAGGGGGTTCCCACGAGCAGTACTTC.

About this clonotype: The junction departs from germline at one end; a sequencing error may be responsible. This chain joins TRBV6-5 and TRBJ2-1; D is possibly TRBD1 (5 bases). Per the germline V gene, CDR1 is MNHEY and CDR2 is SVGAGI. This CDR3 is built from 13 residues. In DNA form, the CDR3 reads TGTGCCAGCAGTGCCACAGGTAGGAATGGGCAGTTCTTC. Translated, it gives CASSATGRNGQFF.

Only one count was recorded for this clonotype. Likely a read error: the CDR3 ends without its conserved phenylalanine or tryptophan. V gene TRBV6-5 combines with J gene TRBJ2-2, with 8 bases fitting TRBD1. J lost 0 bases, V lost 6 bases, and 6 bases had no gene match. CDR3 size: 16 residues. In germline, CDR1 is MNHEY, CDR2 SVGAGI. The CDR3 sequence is CASRTRQGSNTGELFL. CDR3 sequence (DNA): TGTGCCAGCAGAACCCGACAGGGGTCGAACACCGGGGAGCTGTTTCTT.

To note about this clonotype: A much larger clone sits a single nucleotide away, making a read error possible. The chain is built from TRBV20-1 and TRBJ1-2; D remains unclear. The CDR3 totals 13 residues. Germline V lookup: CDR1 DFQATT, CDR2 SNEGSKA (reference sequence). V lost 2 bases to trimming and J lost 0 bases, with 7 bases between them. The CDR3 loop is CSARSGTNYGYTF. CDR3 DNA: TGCAGTGCTAGATCAGGCACTAACTATGGCTACACCTTC.

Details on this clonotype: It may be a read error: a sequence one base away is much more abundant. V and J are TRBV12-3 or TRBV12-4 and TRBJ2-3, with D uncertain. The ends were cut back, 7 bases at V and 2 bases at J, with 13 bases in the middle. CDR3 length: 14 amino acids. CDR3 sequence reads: CASNPLRNTDTQYF. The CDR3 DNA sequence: TGTGCCAGCAACCCCTTACGGAACACAGATACGCAGTATTTT.

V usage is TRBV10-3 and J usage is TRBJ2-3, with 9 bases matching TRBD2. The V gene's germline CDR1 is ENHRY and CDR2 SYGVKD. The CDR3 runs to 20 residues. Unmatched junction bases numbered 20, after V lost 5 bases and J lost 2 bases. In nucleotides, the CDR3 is TGTGCCATCAGTCGTCATTCCAGTGGGGTAGCGGGAGAGCTCACAGATACGCAGTATTTT. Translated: CAISRHSSGVAGELTDTQYF.

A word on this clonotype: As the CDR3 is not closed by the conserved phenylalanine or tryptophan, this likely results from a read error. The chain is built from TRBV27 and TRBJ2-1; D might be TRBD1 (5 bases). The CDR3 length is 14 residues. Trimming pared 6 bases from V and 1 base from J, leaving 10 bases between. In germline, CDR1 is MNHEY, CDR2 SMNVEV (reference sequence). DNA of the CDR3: TGTGCCAGCAGCCGCTCAGGGTCCTACAATGAGCAGTTCGTC. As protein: CASSRSGSYNEQFV.

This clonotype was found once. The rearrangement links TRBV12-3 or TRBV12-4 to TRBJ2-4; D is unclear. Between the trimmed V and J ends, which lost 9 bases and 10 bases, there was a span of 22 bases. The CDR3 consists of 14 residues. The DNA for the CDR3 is TGTGCCAGTAGTCGTCATCCCTTCGGAGCTATTCAGTACTTC. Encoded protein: CASSRHPFGAIQYF.

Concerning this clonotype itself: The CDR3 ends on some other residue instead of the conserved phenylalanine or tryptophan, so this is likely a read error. The CDR3, as DNA: TGTGCCAGCAGTTCGTCTGGCGAAAACATTCAGTACCTC. It is translated as CASSSSGENIQYL. The V gene is TRBV28, the J gene TRBJ2-4; D gene uncertain. The CDR3 runs 13 residues. V was clipped by 4 bases and J by 5 bases, with 9 bases between them. Germline V gene sequence: CDR1 MDHEN, CDR2 SYDVKM.

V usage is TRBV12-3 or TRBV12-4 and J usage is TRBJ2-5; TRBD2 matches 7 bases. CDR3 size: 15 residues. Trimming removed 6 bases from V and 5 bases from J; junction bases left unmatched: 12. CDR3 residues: CASSPVAGGGETQYF. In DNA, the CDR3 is TGTGCCAGCAGCCCAGTAGCGGGCGGCGGGGAGACCCAGTACTTC.

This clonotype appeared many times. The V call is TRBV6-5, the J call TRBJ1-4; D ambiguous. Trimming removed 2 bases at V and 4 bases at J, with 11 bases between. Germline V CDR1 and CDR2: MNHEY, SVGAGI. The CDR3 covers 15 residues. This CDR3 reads CASSYGDGYNEKLFF. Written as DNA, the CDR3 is TGTGCCAGCAGTTACGGTGACGGCTATAATGAAAAACTGTTTTTT.